This TCR beta chain is drawn from a study of blood T cell repertoires in COVID-19. About the study: The cDNA or gDNA used as material had been derived from T cells, B-cell-depleted T cells, or PBMCs.

The repertoire was sequenced with immunoSEQ multiplex PCR; TCRdb's copy has only in-frame clones and lacks some. In the table there are under 140,000 clones, 76% of which are singletons. The junction had 5 bases not matched to a gene; V was cut back by 5 bases and J by 1 base. CDR1 SEHNR and CDR2 FQNEAQ come from the germline V gene (reference sequence). This CDR3 spans 15 amino acids. This sequence originates from a woman of 80 years or more with acute or convalescent COVID-19. The chain is built from TRBV7-9 and TRBJ2-3, with 8 bases aligning to TRBD2. The specimen was peripheral blood. The CDR3 reads CASSLSSGGTDTQYF. DNA of the CDR3: TGTGCCAGCAGCCTAAGTAGCGGGGGCACAGATACGCAGTATTTT.